This T cell receptor (beta chain) was recorded in a study of beta chain features in type 1 diabetes. Whole-study findings and limits: In these data, an HLA type influence on TCRB rearrangement remained unresolved. TCRB CDR3s from Type 1 diabetes patients were moderately but significantly shorter in all four CD4+ subsets.

Expressed TCRB transcripts were sequenced because the entire RNA isolate underwent reverse transcription. Using immunoSEQ multiplex PCR, the repertoire was profiled, and TCRdb retains in-frame clones only, with some absent. The table shows about 660,000 clones, with about 14% occurring only once. As concerns this clone: The target antigen is unknown.

The clonotype originates from a man between 18 and 35 years old with type 1 diabetes. What was sequenced was naive CD4+ T cells from blood.

CDR3 sequence (DNA): TGTGCCAGCAGGGAAAACACTGAAGCTTTCTTT. Translation: CASRENTEAFF. The rearrangement joins TRBV2 to TRBJ1-1; D remains ambiguous. This CDR3 contains 11 residues. V was shortened by 6 bases and J by 2 bases, with 4 bases between the two germline ends. CDR1 and CDR2 from the germline V gene are SNHLY and FYNNEI.